The sample holds one count of the clone carrying this T cell receptor (beta chain). Its antigen is undetermined. Produced via immunoSEQ multiplex PCR; TCRdb's table is partial and in-frame only. This sample carries more than 70,000 clones, roughly 86% of them seen once, and the ten largest clones take approximately 4.8%. The sample comes from a study of T cell responses to AZD1222 COVID-19 vaccine. Study conclusions and caveats: Only six or seven AZD1222 recipients were seropositive at baseline. Targets within unmutated variant regions were reportedly found for nearly half of spike-specific TCRs. Mostly white British, mostly female donors; authors suggested clonal diversity may be underestimated.

Germline CDR1 reads MDHEN; CDR2 reads SYDVKM. V lost 6 bases, J lost 3 bases, and 8 bases stayed unmatched. The CDR3 is 14 amino acids. The chain uses TRBV28 and TRBJ2-7, with 7 nucleotides matching TRBD1. The receptor was isolated from an adult in good health. Material: peripheral blood, obtained on day 0 of MenACWY control vaccination. DNA of the CDR3: TGTGCCAGCAGATCCGGGACAGCGAACTACGAGCAGTACTTC. Translation gives CASRSGTANYEQYF.